These 2 T cell receptor beta chains were sequenced from one sample in a study of T cell responses to AZD1222 COVID-19 vaccine. Produced via immunoSEQ multiplex PCR; TCRdb's table is partial and in-frame only. The table has roughly 160,000 clones, about 90% seen once. The material was peripheral blood, obtained 28 days after the second AZD1222 dose. The source is an adult who received the AZD1222 COVID-19 vaccine.

The rearrangement joins TRBV2 to TRBJ2-7; D is possibly TRBD2 (5 bases). Germline V gives CDR1 SNHLY, CDR2 FYNNEI. The CDR3 runs 14 residues. Trimming stripped 1 base from V and 1 base from J, with 8 bases between. Here the CDR3 DNA reads TGTGCCAGCAGTGAAGGATCGGGATCCTACGAGCAGTACTTC. Residues: CASSEGSGSYEQYF. The full variable domain, in which reference TRBV2 and TRBJ2-7 provide the parts outside the CDR3, is EPEVTQTPSHQVTQMGQEVILRCVPISNHLYFYWYRQILGQKVEFLVSFYNNEISEKSEIFDDQFSVERPDGSNFTLKIRSTKLEDSAMYFCASSEGSGSYEQYFGPGTRLTVT.

The chain links TRBV11-3 to TRBJ2-3; the D is unclear. This CDR3 comprises 13 residues. Germline CDR1 is SGHNT and CDR2 is YENEEA. V was shortened by 0 bases and J by 7 bases, with 8 bases between the two germline ends. Here the CDR3 DNA reads TGTGCCAGCAGCTTAGATGAGTCCTATACGCAGTATTTT. It specifies CASSLDESYTQYF.